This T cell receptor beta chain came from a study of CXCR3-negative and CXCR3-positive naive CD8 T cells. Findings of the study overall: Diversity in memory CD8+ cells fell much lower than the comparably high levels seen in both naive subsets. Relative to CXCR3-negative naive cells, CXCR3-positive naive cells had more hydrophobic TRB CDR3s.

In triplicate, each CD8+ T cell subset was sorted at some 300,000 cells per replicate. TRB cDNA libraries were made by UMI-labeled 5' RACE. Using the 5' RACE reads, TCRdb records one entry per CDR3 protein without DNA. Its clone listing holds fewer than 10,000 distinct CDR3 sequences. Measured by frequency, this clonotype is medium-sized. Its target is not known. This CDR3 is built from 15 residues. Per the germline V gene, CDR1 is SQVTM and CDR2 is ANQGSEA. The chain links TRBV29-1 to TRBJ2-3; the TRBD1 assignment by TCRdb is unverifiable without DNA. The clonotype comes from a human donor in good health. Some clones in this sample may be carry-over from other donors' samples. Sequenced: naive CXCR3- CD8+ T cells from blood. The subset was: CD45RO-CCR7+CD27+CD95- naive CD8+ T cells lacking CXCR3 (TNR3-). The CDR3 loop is CSVEEGTAFTDTQYF.